The rows below give T cell receptor beta chains drawn from one sample of a study of blood T cell repertoires in COVID-19. Some clones are missing from TCRdb's copy, which holds only in-frame ones; the method was immunoSEQ multiplex PCR. Of fewer than 75,000 clones listed, 85% to 90% are singletons. The sequencing input was peripheral blood. The receptors shown here come from a man in his sixties with acute or convalescent COVID-19. Each CDR3 is given with its conserved first and last residue. Fields, in order: CDR3 protein, CDR3 DNA, clone size, V gene, D gene, J gene. The D gene is left open where the match is weak. Clone size appears in some rows only: once, few, many, or a class for an expanded clone.

cdr3_aa: CASSSDSLGAETQYF; cdr3_nt: TGCGCCAGCAGCTCTGACTCCTTGGGGGCAGAGACCCAGTACTTC; clone_size: .; v_call: TRBV5-1; d_call: .; j_call: TRBJ2-5
cdr3_aa: CASSQAQAAYEQYF; cdr3_nt: TGTGCCAGCAGCCAAGCACAGGCAGCCTACGAGCAGTACTTC; clone_size: .; v_call: TRBV3-1/TRBV3-2; d_call: .; j_call: TRBJ2-7
cdr3_aa: CASSQDSSGGVRDTQYF; cdr3_nt: TGTGCCAGCAGCCAAGATTCGAGCGGGGGCGTACGGGATACGCAGTATTTT; clone_size: .; v_call: TRBV3-1/TRBV3-2; d_call: TRBD2; j_call: TRBJ2-3
cdr3_aa: CASHRQGLKGSPLHF; cdr3_nt: TGTGCCAGCCACCGACAGGGGTTAAAGGGGTCACCCCTCCACTTT; clone_size: .; v_call: TRBV7-9; d_call: TRBD1; j_call: TRBJ1-6
cdr3_aa: CASSPGASSYEQYF; cdr3_nt: TGTGCCAGCTCACCGGGGGCAAGCTCCTACGAGCAGTACTTC; clone_size: .; v_call: TRBV18; d_call: .; j_call: TRBJ2-7
cdr3_aa: CASSPTGASYEQYF; cdr3_nt: TGTGCCAGCAGCCCGACAGGGGCATCCTACGAGCAGTACTTC; clone_size: once; v_call: TRBV6-6; d_call: TRBD1; j_call: TRBJ2-7
cdr3_aa: CATSRDAQAKNIQYF; cdr3_nt: TGTGCCACCAGCAGAGATGCCCAGGCCAAAAACATTCAGTACTTC; clone_size: .; v_call: TRBV15; d_call: .; j_call: TRBJ2-4
cdr3_aa: CASGLTRGTGELFF; cdr3_nt: TGTGCCAGCGGCTTAACCCGGGGCACCGGGGAGCTGTTTTTT; clone_size: once; v_call: TRBV11-3; d_call: .; j_call: TRBJ2-2
cdr3_aa: CASSEGRNTEAFF; cdr3_nt: TGTGCCAGCAGTGAAGGTCGGAACACTGAAGCTTTCTTT; clone_size: once; v_call: TRBV6-1; d_call: .; j_call: TRBJ1-1
cdr3_aa: CASSPGQGEGRRQYF; cdr3_nt: TGTGCCAGCAGTCCGGGACAGGGGGAAGGGAGACGTCAGTACTTC; clone_size: .; v_call: TRBV27; d_call: TRBD1; j_call: TRBJ2-7
cdr3_aa: CASSLTPGTAYGYTF; cdr3_nt: TGCGCCAGCAGCTTAACTCCCGGGACAGCCTATGGCTACACCTTC; clone_size: .; v_call: TRBV5-1; d_call: TRBD1; j_call: TRBJ1-2
cdr3_aa: CASSGDRARWVADQPQHF; cdr3_nt: TGTGCCAGCAGCGGGGACAGGGCGAGGTGGGTAGCCGATCAGCCCCAGCATTTT; clone_size: few; v_call: TRBV7-8; d_call: TRBD1; j_call: TRBJ1-5
cdr3_aa: CASSPAGTVRYYEQYF; cdr3_nt: TGCGCCAGCAGCCCAGCCGGGACAGTACGCTACTACGAGCAGTACTTC; clone_size: .; v_call: TRBV4-1; d_call: TRBD1; j_call: TRBJ2-7
cdr3_aa: CASSTKDTPHAQHF; cdr3_nt: TGTGCCAGCAGCACCAAGGACACTCCCCACGCCCAGCATTTT; clone_size: .; v_call: TRBV21-1; d_call: .; j_call: TRBJ1-5
cdr3_aa: CASSSHITSVYNEQFF; cdr3_nt: TGTGCCAGCAGTTCTCATATCACTAGCGTTTACAATGAGCAGTTCTTC; clone_size: .; v_call: TRBV7-2; d_call: TRBD2; j_call: TRBJ2-1
cdr3_aa: CASSQDGTTFPGYTF; cdr3_nt: TGTGCCAGCAGCCAAGATGGGACAACCTTCCCTGGCTACACCTTC; clone_size: .; v_call: TRBV4-2; d_call: .; j_call: TRBJ1-2
cdr3_aa: CASSPEAGQRYNEQFF; cdr3_nt: TGTGCCAGCAGCCCAGAAGCGGGGCAGCGCTACAATGAGCAGTTCTTC; clone_size: .; v_call: TRBV9; d_call: TRBD2; j_call: TRBJ2-1
cdr3_aa: CASSFGAGGRGNQPQHF; cdr3_nt: TGTGCCAGCAGCTTCGGGGCAGGGGGCCGTGGCAATCAGCCCCAGCATTTT; clone_size: .; v_call: TRBV7-9; d_call: TRBD1; j_call: TRBJ1-5
cdr3_aa: CATRETSQETQYF; cdr3_nt: TGTGCCACCAGAGAGACATCTCAAGAGACCCAGTACTTC; clone_size: .; v_call: TRBV24-1; d_call: .; j_call: TRBJ2-5
cdr3_aa: CASSRELHGNTGELFF; cdr3_nt: TGTGCCAGCAGCCGTGAATTACATGGGAACACCGGGGAGCTGTTTTTT; clone_size: .; v_call: TRBV9; d_call: .; j_call: TRBJ2-2